This TCR beta chain was found in a study of shared clonotypes between healthy human individuals. Study-level findings and limits: Around 5.4% of naive CD4 clonotypes were common to a handful of donors.

About this clone: Its specificity is not known.

Terminally differentiated effector memory CD45RA+ cells were excluded from the naive CD8 cells, which were CD45RO-negative and positively selected for CCR7. Trimming removed 2 bases from V and 4 bases from J; junction bases left unmatched: 16. This CDR3 has 19 residues. CDR1 and CDR2 (germline): MNHEY, SMNVEV (reference sequence). Researchers ran the assay at a deep level. Each subset's genomic DNA was split evenly across several immunoSEQ plates. Using immunoSEQ multiplex PCR, the repertoire was profiled, and TCRdb retains in-frame clones only, with some absent. The sample lists fewer than 1 million clones; roughly 96% were seen once.

The chain combines TRBV27 with TRBJ2-2; 7 nucleotides line up with TRBD1. The TCR comes from a man aged 25-45 years in good health. Sequencing was performed on naive CD8+ T cells sorted from blood. As DNA, the CDR3 is TGTGCCAGCAGTTTAGTCCCGACCCTCGACAGGGCGCCCACCGGGGAGCTGTTTTTT. It codes for CASSLVPTLDRAPTGELFF.